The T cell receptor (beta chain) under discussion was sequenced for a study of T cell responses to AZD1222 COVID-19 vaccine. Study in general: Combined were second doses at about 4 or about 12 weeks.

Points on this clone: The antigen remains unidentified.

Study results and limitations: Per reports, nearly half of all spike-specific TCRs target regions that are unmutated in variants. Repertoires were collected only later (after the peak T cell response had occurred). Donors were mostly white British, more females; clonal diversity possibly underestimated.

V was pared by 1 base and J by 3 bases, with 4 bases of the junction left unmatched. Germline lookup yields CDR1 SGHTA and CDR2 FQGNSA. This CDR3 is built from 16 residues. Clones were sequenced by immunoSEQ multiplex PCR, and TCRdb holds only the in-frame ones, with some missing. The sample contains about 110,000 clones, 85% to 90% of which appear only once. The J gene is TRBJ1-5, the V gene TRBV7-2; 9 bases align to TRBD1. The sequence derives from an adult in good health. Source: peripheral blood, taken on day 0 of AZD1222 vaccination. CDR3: CASSLVGTGNNQPQHF. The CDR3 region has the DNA TGTGCCAGCAGCTTAGTAGGGACAGGGAACAATCAGCCCCAGCATTTT.